This T cell receptor (beta chain) was recovered during a study of T cell responses to AZD1222 COVID-19 vaccine. Overall study: Combined were second doses at about 4 or about 12 weeks.

Overall study findings and caveats: It was only after the peak T cell response that any repertoires were sampled. Spike-wide vaccine-associated CD4 TCRs dominated at 160-218 and 743-854.

Germline V lookup: CDR1 SGDLS, CDR2 YYNGEE. V lost 0 bases to trimming and J lost 0 bases, with 2 bases between them. The CDR3 length is 13 residues. About this clone: Its antigen is unknown.

Generated by immunoSEQ multiplex PCR, the TCRdb table keeps only in-frame clones and is missing some. The sample lists over 150,000 clones, approximately 90% occurring once. The receptor was derived from an adult in good health. This chain connects TRBV9 to TRBJ2-3; no reliable D call. Sequencing was performed on peripheral blood, taken on day 0 of AZD1222 vaccination. CDR3 nucleotides: TGTGCCAGCAGCGTAGTAAGCACAGATACGCAGTATTTT. Protein product: CASSVVSTDTQYF.